This TCR beta chain was documented in a study of T cells in Graves' hyperthyroidism and ophthalmopathy. This clonotype occurred a few times. Its antigen is currently unknown. Trimming removed 6 bases from V and 5 bases from J, with 13 bases in between. Looked up from germline, CDR1 is DFQATT and CDR2 is SNEGSKA (reference sequence). CDR3 length: 12 residues. Researchers took RNA transcripts and amplified the TCR beta CDR3 regions from them. TCR CDR3 regions were first amplified by RT-PCR with HTBI primers. TCRdb ran MiXCR on the multiplex PCR reads and lists one entry per CDR3 protein. The table includes approximately 400,000 distinct CDR3 sequences, 15% to 18% detected once. Findings and caveats of the study: The model predicted ophthalmopathy a median approximately six months before onset. Within blood appeared most thyroid clonotypes that had expanded above 0.001.

This receptor was identified in a woman aged 18-29 years with Graves' hyperthyroidism. The chain recombines TRBV20-1 with TRBJ2-5; unclear D gene. Sequencing was done on a sample of blood. The CDR3 bases are TGCAGTGCCCGGACGTTCCGGGAGACCCAGTACTTC. Translating gives CSARTFRETQYF.